A selection of T cell receptor beta chains follows, all from one sample in a study of blood T cells in healthy people across ages. TCRdb used MiXCR to reprocess the 5' RACE reads, holding one entry per CDR3 protein. The sample includes about 680,000 distinct CDR3 sequences, around half of them seen just once. The sequencing sample was made of blood. The source of these receptors is a woman in her sixties or seventies in good health. The CDR3 runs from the conserved cysteine through the conserved F or W. The D gene is left open where the match is weak. Size tells how often a clone was seen (once, few, many) or the class of an expanded clone, and some rows leave it out.

size,length,D,J,V,CDR3,DNA
few,16,.,TRBJ2-1,TRBV28,CASSRAGTGLYNEQFF,TGTGCCAGCAGCCGGGCCGGGACGGGACTTTACAATGAGCAGTTCTTC
.,13,.,TRBJ2-5,TRBV14,CASSQGLKETQYF,TGTGCCAGCAGCCAAGGACTAAAAGAGACCCAGTACTTC
.,16,.,TRBJ2-7,TRBV27,CASSLQTGRGTYEQYF,TGTGCCAGCAGTTTACAGACAGGGAGGGGAACCTACGAGCAGTACTTC
few,16,TRBD2,TRBJ2-5,TRBV10-3,CAISTGLAGPGETQYF,TGTGCCATCAGCACAGGACTAGCGGGACCTGGGGAGACCCAGTACTTC
.,14,.,TRBJ2-3,TRBV4-3,CASSQFSGPDTQYF,TGCGCCAGCAGCCAGTTTAGCGGCCCAGATACGCAGTATTTT
.,17,.,TRBJ2-1,TRBV20-1,CSARDGAGRTSYNEQFF,TGCAGTGCTAGAGATGGGGCGGGACGGACCTCCTACAATGAGCAGTTCTTC
.,15,.,TRBJ1-1,TRBV5-1,CASSYQTGLNTEAFF,TGCGCCAGCAGCTACCAGACAGGCCTGAACACTGAAGCTTTCTTT
once,12,TRBD1,TRBJ2-7,TRBV6-1,CASGTGFGEQYF,TGTGCCAGCGGGACAGGGTTCGGCGAGCAGTACTTC
.,19,.,TRBJ2-6,TRBV5-1,CASSLRGAGSSFGANVLTF,TGCGCCAGCAGCTTGCGTGGGGCAGGAAGTAGTTTTGGGGCCAACGTCCTGACTTTC
few,15,.,TRBJ2-1,TRBV11-1,CASSSERSLLWEQFF,TGTGCCAGCAGCTCAGAGCGGAGCCTCCTGTGGGAGCAGTTCTTC
.,17,.,TRBJ2-3,TRBV7-4,CASSLVELASTTDTQYF,TGTGCCAGCAGCTTAGTGGAGCTAGCATCAACCACAGATACGCAGTATTTT
.,12,.,TRBJ1-1,TRBV29-1,CTIWAANTEAFF,TGCACCATCTGGGCAGCGAACACTGAAGCTTTCTTT
.,16,.,TRBJ1-4,TRBV7-2,CASSLPDGFFNEKLFF,TGTGCCAGCAGCTTACCCGACGGATTCTTTAATGAAAAACTGTTTTTT
many,16,TRBD2,TRBJ2-7,TRBV6-2/TRBV6-3,CASSYAGVLRPYEQYF,TGTGCCAGCAGTTACGCGGGAGTCTTGAGGCCCTACGAGCAGTACTTC
.,18,TRBD2,TRBJ2-3,TRBV10-3,CAISETSGRGDIPDPQYF,TGTGCCATCAGTGAAACTAGCGGGAGAGGTGACATTCCGGATCCGCAGTATTTT
once,13,.,TRBJ2-2,TRBV4-2,CASSNPPLPELFF,TGTGCCAGCAGCAATCCTCCGCTCCCGGAGCTGTTTTTT
once,14,.,TRBJ2-5,TRBV5-1,CASSDNGDQETQYF,TGCGCCAGCAGCGACAACGGAGACCAAGAGACCCAGTACTTC
.,13,.,TRBJ1-1,TRBV7-9,CASTMTQGPEAFF,TGTGCCAGCACCATGACACAGGGCCCTGAAGCTTTCTTT
.,10,.,TRBJ2-3,TRBV29-1,CGVAWDTQYF,TGCGGCGTTGCATGGGATACGCAGTATTTT
.,14,.,TRBJ2-7,TRBV7-8,CASSLISGWDEQYF,TGTGCCAGCAGCTTAATAAGCGGTTGGGACGAGCAGTACTTC
.,14,TRBD2,TRBJ2-1,TRBV10-3,CAISPGTSGDEQFF,TGTGCCATCAGTCCCGGGACTAGCGGCGATGAGCAGTTCTTC
.,12,.,TRBJ2-7,TRBV15,CATSRYSYEQYF,TGTGCCACCAGCAGATACTCCTACGAGCAGTACTTC
.,14,.,TRBJ2-1,TRBV5-1,CASSVSGGYNEQFF,TGCGCCAGCAGCGTTAGCGGAGGCTACAATGAGCAGTTCTTC
few,12,.,TRBJ2-7,TRBV5-1,CASSDTTYEQYF,TGCGCCAGCAGTGACACCACCTACGAGCAGTACTTC
.,17,.,TRBJ1-5,TRBV20-1,CSASQTGLGVSNQPQHF,TGCAGTGCTAGCCAAACAGGGCTTGGCGTTAGCAATCAGCCCCAGCATTTT
.,16,.,TRBJ1-2,TRBV5-5,CASRLVDIQAVYGYTF,TGTGCCAGCAGATTGGTGGATATCCAGGCGGTCTATGGCTACACCTTC
once,14,TRBD1,TRBJ1-4,TRBV2,CASSGQGRLEKLFF,TGTGCCAGCAGTGGACAGGGCAGATTAGAAAAACTGTTTTTT
.,13,.,TRBJ2-7,TRBV6-1,CASTARTFYEQYF,TGTGCCAGCACCGCTCGGACATTCTACGAGCAGTACTTC
.,15,.,TRBJ2-7,TRBV7-8,CASSLDGMGRDEQYF,TGTGCCAGCAGCTTAGACGGTATGGGCCGTGATGAGCAGTACTTC
.,15,TRBD1,TRBJ2-7,TRBV6-2/TRBV6-3,CASSGRGTGVDEQYF,TGTGCCAGCAGTGGGCGCGGGACAGGGGTAGACGAGCAGTACTTC
few,17,.,TRBJ2-6,TRBV6-5,CASSYAPPHSGANVLTF,TGTGCCAGCAGTTACGCCCCTCCCCACTCTGGGGCCAACGTCCTGACTTTC
many,14,.,TRBJ1-4,TRBV20-1,CSARADRFGEKLFF,TGCAGTGCTAGAGCTGACCGCTTCGGGGAAAAACTGTTTTTT
.,15,.,TRBJ2-7,TRBV6-4,CASSEEDGGNYEQYF,TGTGCCAGCAGTGAGGAGGACGGCGGGAATTACGAGCAGTACTTC
.,15,TRBD2,TRBJ2-4,TRBV20-1,CSAQGLAGMGNIQYF,TGCAGTGCCCAGGGACTAGCGGGAATGGGAAACATTCAGTACTTC
.,14,.,TRBJ1-5,TRBV2,CASSEREGNQPQHF,TGTGCCAGCAGTGAAAGGGAGGGGAATCAGCCCCAGCATTTT
.,15,.,TRBJ2-3,TRBV7-9,CASSLAWGATDTQYF,TGTGCCAGCAGCTTAGCTTGGGGGGCCACAGATACGCAGTATTTT
.,15,.,TRBJ2-1,TRBV5-6,CASSPEWSSYNEQFF,TGTGCCAGCAGCCCCGAGTGGAGCTCCTACAATGAGCAGTTCTTC
many,14,TRBD2,TRBJ2-7,TRBV20-1,CSAREVVRVYEQYF,TGCAGTGCGCGGGAGGTAGTACGCGTCTACGAGCAGTACTTC
.,13,TRBD2,TRBJ2-7,TRBV5-1,CASKASGTYEQYF,TGCGCCAGCAAAGCTAGCGGTACCTACGAGCAGTACTTC
.,15,.,TRBJ2-1,TRBV5-1,CASSLGLSGYNEQFF,TGCGCCAGCAGCTTGGGTCTTAGCGGTTACAATGAGCAGTTCTTC
.,16,.,TRBJ2-7,TRBV28,CASSLKGSGLYNEQYF,TGTGCCAGCAGTTTAAAAGGCAGCGGACTCTACAATGAGCAGTACTTC
few,14,.,TRBJ2-3,TRBV2,CASSVSAGEDTQYF,TGTGCCAGCAGTGTGTCAGCCGGGGAGGATACGCAGTATTTT
many,14,.,TRBJ1-2,TRBV7-2,CASSFQDMGYGYTF,TGTGCCAGCAGCTTTCAAGATATGGGCTATGGCTACACCTTC
.,14,TRBD1,TRBJ1-2,TRBV20-1,CSARRTGTSYGYTF,TGCAGTGCTAGGCGGACAGGGACCTCCTATGGCTACACCTTC
few,16,.,TRBJ2-7,TRBV11-2,CASSLDLVTRLRGQYF,TGTGCCAGCAGCTTAGATCTGGTGACTAGACTACGAGGGCAGTACTTC
.,14,.,TRBJ2-3,TRBV7-2,CASSLAQGTDTQYF,TGTGCCAGCAGCTTAGCCCAGGGCACAGATACGCAGTATTTT
.,15,.,TRBJ2-5,TRBV5-4,CASSLRTNQKETQYF,TGTGCCAGCAGCTTGAGGACAAACCAAAAAGAGACCCAGTACTTC
few,17,.,TRBJ2-6,TRBV12-3/TRBV12-4,CASSFGPGWAGANVLTF,TGTGCCAGCAGTTTCGGGCCGGGTTGGGCTGGGGCCAACGTCCTGACTTTC
few,14,.,TRBJ1-5,TRBV20-1,CSASTPRRNQPQHF,TGCAGTGCTAGTACGCCCCGGCGGAATCAGCCCCAGCATTTT
.,14,.,TRBJ1-2,TRBV10-3,CAISATEGLSGYTF,TGTGCCATCAGTGCCACTGAGGGATTAAGTGGCTACACCTTC
once,18,.,TRBJ2-7,TRBV20-1,CSARTEGVHSALTYEQYF,TGCAGTGCTAGAACTGAAGGCGTCCATAGCGCGTTAACCTACGAGCAGTACTTC
.,13,.,TRBJ1-2,TRBV20-1,CSASTDGDHGYTF,TGCAGTGCTAGCACCGACGGGGACCATGGCTACACCTTC
few,13,.,TRBJ1-2,TRBV29-1,CSVVPGTDKSYTF,TGCAGCGTTGTGCCAGGGACTGATAAGAGCTACACCTTC
few,14,TRBD2,TRBJ2-7,TRBV3-1,CASSQVAGAGEQYF,TGTGCCAGCAGCCAAGTAGCGGGAGCTGGGGAGCAGTACTTC
few,14,.,TRBJ2-4,TRBV20-1,CSASDDLAKNIQYF,TGCAGTGCTAGCGATGATTTAGCCAAAAACATTCAGTACTTC